These T cell receptor beta chains were read from a single sample in a study of CD8+ T cells in alopecia areata. Only in-frame clones appear in the TCRdb table, and some are missing; sequencing was by immunoSEQ multiplex PCR. The table has 120,000 or so clones, under 65% seen once. This specimen consisted of CD4+ T cells sorted from blood, obtained at week 4, from a patient treated with tofacitinib. Receptor source: a human donor with alopecia areata. Each CDR3 is given with its conserved first and last residue. The D gene is left open where the match is weak. Clone sizes are given selectively: once, few, many, or a class where the clone is expanded.

size: .
D: TRBD2
V: TRBV29-1
J: TRBJ2-1
CDR3: CSAGGGGASYNEQFF
DNA: TGCAGCGCCGGCGGCGGGGGGGCCAGTTACAATGAGCAGTTCTTC

size: .
D: .
V: TRBV29-1
J: TRBJ2-5
CDR3: CSVTGPRSETQYF
DNA: TGCAGCGTTACGGGACCCCGGTCGGAGACCCAGTACTTC

size: .
D: .
V: TRBV29-1
J: TRBJ1-2
CDR3: CSVVGGYGYTF
DNA: TGCAGCGTTGTAGGTGGCTATGGCTACACCTTC

size: .
D: .
V: TRBV30
J: TRBJ2-5
CDR3: CAWSGRGRETQYF
DNA: TGTGCCTGGAGTGGCCGGGGAAGGGAGACCCAGTACTTC

size: .
D: TRBD2
V: TRBV4-3
J: TRBJ2-7
CDR3: CASSQVLAGGGVGYEQYF
DNA: TGCGCCAGCAGCCAAGTGCTAGCGGGAGGTGGGGTAGGGTACGAGCAGTACTTC

size: .
D: TRBD1
V: TRBV4-1
J: TRBJ1-2
CDR3: CASSQEIGQGKGGYTF
DNA: TGCGCCAGCAGCCAGGAAATAGGACAGGGCAAAGGTGGCTACACCTTC

size: .
D: TRBD1
V: TRBV2
J: TRBJ2-7
CDR3: CASSGSTGGYEQYF
DNA: TGTGCCAGCAGTGGTAGTACAGGGGGCTACGAGCAGTACTTC

size: .
D: .
V: TRBV9
J: TRBJ2-3
CDR3: CASSRRDNTDTQYF
DNA: TGTGCCAGCAGCAGACGGGACAACACAGATACGCAGTATTTT

size: .
D: TRBD1
V: TRBV19
J: TRBJ1-4
CDR3: CASSKGQGNEKLFF
DNA: TGTGCCAGTAGTAAAGGACAGGGGAATGAAAAACTGTTTTTT

size: .
D: TRBD2
V: TRBV6-6
J: TRBJ2-3
CDR3: CASTQAGGRPDTQYF
DNA: TGTGCCAGCACCCAAGCGGGGGGGCGGCCAGATACGCAGTATTTT

size: .
D: .
V: TRBV5-1
J: TRBJ1-6
CDR3: CASSHGINSPLHF
DNA: TGCGCCAGCAGCCATGGAATCAATTCACCCCTCCACTTT

size: once
D: TRBD1
V: TRBV6-5
J: TRBJ2-7
CDR3: CASSYSNRGPRYF
DNA: TGTGCCAGCAGTTACTCGAACAGGGGGCCAAGGTACTTC

size: few
D: .
V: TRBV7-2
J: TRBJ2-2
CDR3: CASSRGLNTGELFF
DNA: TGTGCCAGCAGCCGGGGTCTGAACACCGGGGAGCTGTTTTTT

size: .
D: .
V: TRBV30
J: TRBJ2-5
CDR3: CAWSAGTETQYF
DNA: TGTGCCTGGAGTGCTGGGACGGAGACCCAGTACTTC

size: .
D: .
V: TRBV7-3
J: TRBJ2-5
CDR3: CASSPTGGAIQETQYF
DNA: TGTGCCAGCAGCCCCACCGGCGGGGCGATCCAAGAGACCCAGTACTTC

size: .
D: TRBD1
V: TRBV25-1
J: TRBJ1-5
CDR3: CASSAQGEGNQPQHF
DNA: TGTGCCAGCAGTGCTCAGGGGGAGGGCAATCAGCCCCAGCATTTT

size: medium-sized
D: .
V: TRBV28
J: TRBJ2-2
CDR3: CASSLPTLNTGELFF
DNA: TGTGCCAGCAGTTTACCCACTCTGAACACCGGGGAGCTGTTTTTT

size: .
D: .
V: TRBV29-1
J: TRBJ2-5
CDR3: CSVVRGRETQYF
DNA: TGCAGCGTTGTACGGGGGAGAGAGACCCAGTACTTC

size: few
D: .
V: TRBV7-2
J: TRBJ2-7
CDR3: CASSLVIRSYEQYF
DNA: TGTGCCAGCAGCTTAGTCATTCGCTCCTACGAGCAGTACTTC

size: .
D: .
V: TRBV5-4
J: TRBJ2-3
CDR3: CASSLSGSGVTDTQYF
DNA: TGTGCCAGCAGCTTGTCCGGATCCGGGGTCACAGATACGCAGTATTTT

size: .
D: TRBD1
V: TRBV5-1
J: TRBJ1-6
CDR3: CASSYRDRGSPLHF
DNA: TGCGCCAGCAGCTACCGGGACAGGGGTTCGCCCCTCCACTTT

size: .
D: .
V: TRBV27
J: TRBJ1-5
CDR3: CASSPKDSYQPQHF
DNA: TGTGCCAGCAGTCCCAAAGACAGTTATCAGCCCCAGCATTTT

size: once
D: TRBD1
V: TRBV27
J: TRBJ1-6
CDR3: CADLPGGRNSPLHF
DNA: TGTGCCGACCTCCCAGGGGGCCGTAATTCACCCCTCCACTTT

size: .
D: .
V: TRBV2
J: TRBJ1-2
CDR3: CASKTGSNYGYTF
DNA: TGTGCCAGTAAAACAGGCAGCAACTATGGCTACACCTTC

size: once
D: .
V: TRBV5-1
J: TRBJ1-2
CDR3: CASSLSGGDGYTF
DNA: TGCGCCAGCAGCTTGTCCGGGGGCGATGGCTACACCTTC

size: .
D: .
V: TRBV20-1
J: TRBJ2-1
CDR3: CSASLFNEQFF
DNA: TGCAGTGCTAGTCTGTTCAATGAGCAGTTCTTC

size: .
D: .
V: TRBV6-5
J: TRBJ1-2
CDR3: CASSYSKVGYGYTF
DNA: TGTGCCAGCAGTTACTCTAAGGTCGGCTATGGCTACACCTTC

size: .
D: .
V: TRBV9
J: TRBJ2-1
CDR3: CASSPSAAQVHEQFF
DNA: TGTGCCAGCAGCCCCTCTGCTGCTCAGGTCCATGAGCAGTTCTTC

size: once
D: .
V: TRBV6-5
J: TRBJ2-3
CDR3: CASSYGGQRTDTQYF
DNA: TGTGCCAGCAGTTACGGAGGACAGCGCACAGATACGCAGTATTTT

size: .
D: .
V: TRBV7-9
J: TRBJ2-3
CDR3: CASSLEEGSQYF
DNA: TGTGCCAGCAGCCTCGAGGAGGGCTCGCAGTATTTT

size: .
D: .
V: TRBV4-1
J: TRBJ2-6
CDR3: CASSQGPGRGDGANVLTF
DNA: TGCGCCAGCAGCCAAGGCCCGGGACGGGGTGATGGGGCCAACGTCCTGACTTTC

size: once
D: .
V: TRBV5-4
J: TRBJ2-7
CDR3: CASSLGRDTTTYEQYF
DNA: TGTGCCAGCAGCTTGGGCCGGGACACAACTACCTACGAGCAGTACTTC

size: .
D: .
V: TRBV23-1
J: TRBJ1-2
CDR3: CASSQSGKGDGYTF
DNA: TGCGCCAGCAGTCAATCCGGAAAAGGGGATGGCTACACCTTC

size: few
D: TRBD1
V: TRBV7-9
J: TRBJ2-7
CDR3: CASSPTGPEQYF
DNA: TGTGCCAGCAGCCCGACAGGGCCCGAGCAGTACTTC

size: .
D: TRBD1
V: TRBV7-2
J: TRBJ1-1
CDR3: CASSLGRTGEAFF
DNA: TGTGCCAGCAGCTTAGGACGGACAGGTGAAGCTTTCTTT

size: once
D: TRBD1
V: TRBV2
J: TRBJ2-7
CDR3: CASTGTGGFYEQYF
DNA: TGTGCCAGCACCGGGACAGGGGGGTTCTACGAGCAGTACTTC

size: .
D: TRBD1
V: TRBV5-6
J: TRBJ1-6
CDR3: CASSLGGANNSPLHF
DNA: TGTGCCAGCAGCTTAGGGGGCGCAAATAATTCACCCCTCCACTTT

size: .
D: TRBD1
V: TRBV5-6
J: TRBJ1-4
CDR3: CASSRTGTEKEKLFF
DNA: TGTGCCAGCAGCCGGACAGGGACAGAGAAGGAAAAACTGTTTTTT

size: .
D: .
V: TRBV2
J: TRBJ2-4
CDR3: CASSVERGQYF
DNA: TGTGCCAGCAGTGTTGAGAGAGGGCAGTACTTC